The 11 T cell receptor beta chains below come from one sample, sequenced in a study of control samples from healthy donors and cancer patients. Sequencing used immunoSEQ multiplex PCR; TCRdb keeps in-frame clones, though not all of them. The profile shows 150,000 to 200,000 clones, around 90% of them singletons. Sequencing used blood. The receptors stem from a man younger than 45 in good health.

The chain employs TRBV7-9 and TRBJ1-1, with D unresolved. The CDR3 extends over 17 amino acids. Germline CDR1 SEHNR, CDR2 FQNEAQ (reference sequence). V lost 4 bases to trimming and J lost 6 bases, with 24 bases between them. The DNA of the CDR3 is TGTGCCAGCAGCTCCCTCCCCGGTTCCGAGAGAAGGGCTGAAGCTTTCTTT. Its translation is CASSSLPGSERRAEAFF. The variable domain in full, completed from reference TRBV7-9 and TRBJ1-1, reads DTGVSQNPRHKITKRGQNVTFRCDPISEHNRLYWYRQTLGQGPEFLTYFQNEAQLEKSRLLSDRFSAERPKGSFSTLEIQRTEQGDSAMYLCASSSLPGSERRAEAFFGQGTRLTVV.

The count of this clone is one. The chain joins TRBV5-1 to TRBJ2-3; unclear D gene. V gave up 0 bases and J gave up 2 bases, with 7 bases separating them. Germline CDR1 SGHRS, CDR2 YFSETQ. The CDR3 is made up of 14 amino acids. The CDR3, as DNA: TGCGCCAGCAGCTTGGTGCGGTCCACAGATACGCAGTATTTT. The encoded protein is CASSLVRSTDTQYF.

CDR3 sequence: CASSTLATVNYGYTF. Here the CDR3 DNA reads TGTGCCAGCAGCACCCTTGCGACGGTAAACTATGGCTACACCTTC. The gene calls are TRBV21-1 and TRBJ1-2. TRBV21-1 is given as a pseudogene. The CDR3 contains 15 residues.

The chain carries TRBV4-3 and TRBJ2-1; 12 bases fit TRBD2. J was trimmed by 7 bases and V by 4 bases; bases with no gene match: 5. The CDR3 contains 15 residues. Germline V gene lookup returns CDR1 LGHNA and CDR2 YSLEER. The CDR3 loop reads CASSLSLAGGNEQFF. The CDR3 coding sequence is TGCGCCAGCAGCCTATCCCTAGCGGGAGGGAATGAGCAGTTCTTC.

The V and J genes are TRBV29-1 and TRBJ1-2, with no clear D. Germline CDR1 reads SQVTM; CDR2 reads ANQGSEA. The CDR3 extends over 13 amino acids. With 2 bases removed from V and 5 bases from J, the gap between germline ends came to 12 bases. The CDR3 bases are TGCAGCGTTGAACCCCCCAGCATATATGGCTACACCTTC. It yields the protein CSVEPPSIYGYTF.

This chain joins TRBV6-6 and TRBJ1-1; 11 positions match TRBD1. This CDR3 has 16 residues. V lost 4 bases to trimming and J lost 3 bases; unmatched junction nucleotides: 7. Germline V gene lookup returns CDR1 MNHNY and CDR2 SVGAGI (reference sequence). The DNA of the CDR3 is TGTGCCAGCAGTTCCGGGACAGGGGGTAGATACACTGAAGCTTTCTTT. This sequence encodes CASSSGTGGRYTEAFF.

The chain is built from TRBV5-4 and TRBJ2-2, with TRBD2 identical over 8 bases. Germline V gene data show CDR1 as SGHNT and CDR2 as YYREEE (reference sequence). V gave up 5 bases and J gave up 7 bases; unmatched junction bases: 10. This CDR3 has 15 residues. The CDR3 loop is CASRKGTSSSGELFF. CDR3 nucleotide sequence: TGTGCCAGCAGAAAGGGGACTAGTAGTAGCGGGGAGCTGTTTTTT.

This rearrangement joins TRBV6-5 to TRBJ1-2; 8 nucleotides line up with TRBD1. Germline V gene lookup returns CDR1 MNHEY and CDR2 SVGAGI. The CDR3 is 16 residues long. Losses at the gene ends were 4 bases for V and 2 bases for J; bases not matched to a gene: 9. The CDR3 loop is CASSSPRGLRNYGYTF. Written as DNA, the CDR3 is TGTGCCAGCAGTTCGCCCAGGGGGCTGAGGAACTATGGCTACACCTTC.

The chain uses TRBV12-3 or TRBV12-4 and TRBJ2-1; possible D gene TRBD1, 5 bases. The CDR3 runs to 13 residues. V shed 7 bases and J shed 8 bases, with 15 bases lying between them. CDR3 loop: CASNSGRAYEQFF. The CDR3 region has the DNA TGTGCCAGCAACTCAGGCAGGGCATATGAGCAGTTCTTC.

The chain employs TRBV11-1 and TRBJ2-7; a weak D match, TRBD1 (6 bases). Germline V CDR1 and CDR2: SGHAT, FQDESV (reference sequence). V was cut by 5 bases and J by 3 bases, with 8 bases left in between. CDR3 length: 12 residues. CDR3: CASSATGYEQYF. DNA of the CDR3: TGTGCCAGCAGCGCGACAGGCTACGAGCAGTACTTC.

This chain joins TRBV5-5 and TRBJ2-7; D not certain. In germline, CDR1 is SGHKS, CDR2 YYEKEE (reference sequence). This CDR3 is 12 amino acids long. Trimming shortened V by 1 base and J by 2 bases, and 4 bases separated the two germline ends. The CDR3 coding sequence is TGTGCCAGCAGCTTGAGCACCTACGAGCAGTACTTC. Translating it yields CASSLSTYEQYF.